This T cell receptor beta chain derives from a study of blood T cell repertoires in COVID-19. For the study at large: From the United States, Italy and Spain came samples of acute and convalescent COVID-19. Nucleic acid was either cDNA or gDNA, and it came from T cells, B-cell-depleted T cells, or PBMCs.

Original processing notes: Amplification of reference gene primers was used by the study to estimate nucleated cell counts. The repertoire was sequenced with immunoSEQ multiplex PCR; TCRdb's copy has only in-frame clones and lacks some. D and trimming were read from the DNA, whereas the V and J calls and clone size are those reported in that table. Of some 87,000 clones listed, around nine tenths are singletons. From germline, CDR1 is SQVTM and CDR2 ANQGSEA. V shed 7 bases and J shed 4 bases, with 8 bases lying between them. This CDR3 spans 10 amino acids. The sequence came from a woman aged 70-85 years with acute or convalescent COVID-19. The rearrangement uses TRBV29-1 and TRBJ2-7; D is ambiguous. Sample: peripheral blood. CDR3 loop: CSGDTYEQYF. CDR3 nucleotide sequence: TGCAGCGGAGACACGTACGAGCAGTACTTC.